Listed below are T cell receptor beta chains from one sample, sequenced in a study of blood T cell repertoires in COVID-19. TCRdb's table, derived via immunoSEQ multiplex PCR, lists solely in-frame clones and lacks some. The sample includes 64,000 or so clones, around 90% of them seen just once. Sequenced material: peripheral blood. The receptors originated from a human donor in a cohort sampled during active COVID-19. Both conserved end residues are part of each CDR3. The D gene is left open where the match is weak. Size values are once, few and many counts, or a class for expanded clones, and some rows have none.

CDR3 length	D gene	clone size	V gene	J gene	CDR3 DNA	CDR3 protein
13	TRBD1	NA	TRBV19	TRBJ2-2	TGTGCCAGTATAGGGACAGTCACCGGGGAGCTGTTTTTT	CASIGTVTGELFF
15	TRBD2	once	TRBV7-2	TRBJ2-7	TGTGCCAGCAGCTTAAGTACTAGCGGGACCTACGAGCAGTACTTC	CASSLSTSGTYEQYF
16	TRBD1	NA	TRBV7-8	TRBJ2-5	TGTGCCAGCAGCTTGTCCGGGACAGGGGTTCTTGAGACCCAGTACTTC	CASSLSGTGVLETQYF
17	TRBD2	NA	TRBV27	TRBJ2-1	TGTGCCAGCAACCGAACCCCGGCTAGCGGCCTCTACAATGAGCAGTTCTTC	CASNRTPASGLYNEQFF
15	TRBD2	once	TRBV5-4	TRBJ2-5	TGTGCCAGCCGGGAGGAGCGGGAGGCCCAAGAGACCCAGTACTTC	CASREEREAQETQYF
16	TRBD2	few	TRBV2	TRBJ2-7	TGTGCCAGCATGGGCATTAGCGGGTCCAGCTCCTACGAGCAGTACTTC	CASMGISGSSSYEQYF
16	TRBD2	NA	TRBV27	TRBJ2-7	TGTGCCAGCAGTTCCCCTAGCGGGAGAGGTCGAAACGAGCAGTACTTC	CASSSPSGRGRNEQYF
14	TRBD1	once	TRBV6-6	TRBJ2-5	TGTGCCAGCAGACCGAGGGGGCATCAAGAGACCCAGTACTTC	CASRPRGHQETQYF
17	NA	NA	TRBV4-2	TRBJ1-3	TGTGCCAGCAGCCAAGAACGACAGATTTTCTCTGGAAACACCATATATTTT	CASSQERQIFSGNTIYF
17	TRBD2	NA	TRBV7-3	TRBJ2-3	TGTGCCAGCAGCTTAATGGTTCGGGGAAGCGGGGCAGATACGCAGTATTTT	CASSLMVRGSGADTQYF
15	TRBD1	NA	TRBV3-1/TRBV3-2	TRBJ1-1	TGTGCCAGCAGCCCCAGGACAGGGATGAACACTGAAGCTTTCTTT	CASSPRTGMNTEAFF
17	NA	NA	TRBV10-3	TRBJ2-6	TGTGCCATCAGTGAGGGACAAATGATCTCTGGGGCCAACGTCCTGACTTTC	CAISEGQMISGANVLTF
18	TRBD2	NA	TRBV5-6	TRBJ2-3	TGTGCCAGCAGCGCATATTCCCTAGCGGGAATAGGGGCAGATACGCAGTATTTT	CASSAYSLAGIGADTQYF
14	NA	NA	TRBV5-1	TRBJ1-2	TGCGCCAGCAGCTTGGGGGGGCCACTATATGGCTACACCTTC	CASSLGGPLYGYTF
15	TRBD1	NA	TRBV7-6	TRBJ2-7	TGTGCCAGCAGCTTGACTTCGGGACAGCTCTACGAGCAGTACTTC	CASSLTSGQLYEQYF
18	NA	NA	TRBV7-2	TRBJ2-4	TGTGCCAGCAGCTTAGAGGTGACCCAGGGGACCCCCAAAAACATTCAGTACTTC	CASSLEVTQGTPKNIQYF
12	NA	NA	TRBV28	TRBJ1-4	TGTGCCAGCAGTCAATCGGCGACAAAAGTGTTTTTT	CASSQSATKVFF
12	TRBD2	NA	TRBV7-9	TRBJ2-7	TGTGCCAGCAGCTCCTATAGCGGGAGAGAGTACTTC	CASSSYSGREYF
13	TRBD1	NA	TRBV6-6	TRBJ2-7	TGTGCCAGCAGAGGACAGGGATCCTACGAGCAGTACTTC	CASRGQGSYEQYF
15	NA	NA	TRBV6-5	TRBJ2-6	TGTGCCAGCAGTTACTGGCAGAAGGGGGCCAACGTCCTGACTTTC	CASSYWQKGANVLTF
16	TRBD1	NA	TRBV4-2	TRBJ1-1	TGTGCCAGCAGCCAAGATCGCAGGGGGCGAAGGACTGAAGCTTTCTTT	CASSQDRRGRRTEAFF